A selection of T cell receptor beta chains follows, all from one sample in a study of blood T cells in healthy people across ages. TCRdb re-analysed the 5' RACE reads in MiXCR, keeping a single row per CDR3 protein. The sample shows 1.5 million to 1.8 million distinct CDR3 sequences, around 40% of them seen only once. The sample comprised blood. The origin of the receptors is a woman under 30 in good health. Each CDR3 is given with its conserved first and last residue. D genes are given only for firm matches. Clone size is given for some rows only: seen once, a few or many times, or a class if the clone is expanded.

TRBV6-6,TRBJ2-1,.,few,CASSYSLSSVRNEQFF,TGTGCCAGCAGTTACTCGTTGAGTAGCGTGAGAAATGAGCAGTTCTTC
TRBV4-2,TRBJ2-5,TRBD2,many,CASSHGLAGQETQYF,TGTGCCAGCAGCCATGGATTAGCGGGCCAAGAGACCCAGTACTTC
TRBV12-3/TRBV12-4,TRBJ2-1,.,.,CVSSFKAEYNEQFF,TGTGTCAGCAGTTTCAAGGCCGAGTACAATGAGCAGTTCTTC
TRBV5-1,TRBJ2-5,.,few,CASSSGRKIYQETQYF,TGCGCCAGCAGCTCGGGACGGAAAATTTACCAAGAGACCCAGTACTTC
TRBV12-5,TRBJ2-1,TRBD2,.,CASGTGTSVNNEQFF,TGTGCTAGTGGAACCGGGACTAGCGTGAACAATGAGCAGTTCTTC
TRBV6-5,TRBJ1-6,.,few,CASRPDSSNSPLHF,TGTGCCAGCAGGCCTGACAGTAGTAATTCACCCCTCCACTTT
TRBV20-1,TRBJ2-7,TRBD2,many,CSAGQKAGGPYEQYF,TGCAGTGCTGGACAAAAAGCGGGAGGGCCGTACGAGCAGTACTTC
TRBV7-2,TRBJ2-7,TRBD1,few,CASSLVLRGSYEQYF,TGTGCCAGCAGCTTAGTGCTCAGGGGGTCCTACGAGCAGTACTTC
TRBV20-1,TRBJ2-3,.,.,CSADSSGSISDTQYF,TGCAGTGCGGACTCTAGTGGATCCATCTCAGATACGCAGTATTTT
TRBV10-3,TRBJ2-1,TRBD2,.,CAISEVFGFLAGDNEQFF,TGTGCCATCAGTGAGGTCTTCGGGTTCCTAGCGGGGGACAATGAGCAGTTCTTC
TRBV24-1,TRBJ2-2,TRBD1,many,CATSDLGQGDTGELFF,TGTGCCACCAGTGACCTGGGACAGGGAGACACCGGGGAGCTGTTTTTT
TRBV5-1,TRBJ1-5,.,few,CASSLEPRTGNQPQHF,TGCGCCAGCAGCTTGGAACCCCGAACGGGCAATCAGCCCCAGCATTTT
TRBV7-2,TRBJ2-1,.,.,CASSLTISFYNEQFF,TGTGCCAGCAGCCTGACTATCAGCTTCTACAATGAGCAGTTCTTC
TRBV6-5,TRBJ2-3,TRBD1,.,CAARDRFTDTQYF,TGTGCCGCCCGGGACAGATTCACAGATACGCAGTATTTT
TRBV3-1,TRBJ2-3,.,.,CASRRPLSDTQYF,TGTGCCAGCAGGCGCCCCCTCTCAGATACGCAGTATTTT
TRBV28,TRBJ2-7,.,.,CASSLTGQGLGEQYF,TGTGCCAGCAGTTTAACTGGTCAGGGGTTGGGCGAGCAGTACTTC
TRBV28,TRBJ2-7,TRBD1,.,CAVGDRSYEQYF,TGTGCCGTTGGGGACAGAAGCTACGAGCAGTACTTC
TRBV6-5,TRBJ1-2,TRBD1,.,CASSPSEGAYYGYTF,TGTGCCAGCAGCCCCTCGGAGGGGGCGTACTATGGCTACACCTTC
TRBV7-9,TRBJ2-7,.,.,CASSSYRDGGSYEQYF,TGTGCCAGCAGCTCTTACCGGGACGGGGGCTCCTACGAGCAGTACTTC
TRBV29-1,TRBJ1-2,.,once,CSVVRRGSYGHTF,TGCAGCGTTGTCCGGAGGGGAAGCTATGGCCACACCTTC
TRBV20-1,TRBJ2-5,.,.,CSARRQEETQYF,TGCAGTGCTAGAAGGCAAGAAGAGACCCAGTACTTC
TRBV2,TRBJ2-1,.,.,CASATGFSYNEQFF,TGTGCCAGCGCAACAGGGTTCTCCTACAATGAGCAGTTCTTC
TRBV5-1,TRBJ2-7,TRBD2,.,CASSMTSGNTGSYNEQYF,TGCGCCAGCAGCATGACTAGCGGGAATACGGGCTCCTACAATGAGCAGTACTTC